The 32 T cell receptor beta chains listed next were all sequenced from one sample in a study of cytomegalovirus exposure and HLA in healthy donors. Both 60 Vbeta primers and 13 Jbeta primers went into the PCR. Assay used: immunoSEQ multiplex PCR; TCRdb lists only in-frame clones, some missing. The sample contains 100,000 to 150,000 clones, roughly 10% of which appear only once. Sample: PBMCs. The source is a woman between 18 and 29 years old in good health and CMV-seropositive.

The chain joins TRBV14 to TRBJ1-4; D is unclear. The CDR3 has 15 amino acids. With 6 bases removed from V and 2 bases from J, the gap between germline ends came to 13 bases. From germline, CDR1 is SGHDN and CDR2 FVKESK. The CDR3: CASSLRSRTNEKLFF. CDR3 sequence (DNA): TGTGCCAGCAGTCTCAGGTCTCGGACTAATGAAAAACTGTTTTTT.

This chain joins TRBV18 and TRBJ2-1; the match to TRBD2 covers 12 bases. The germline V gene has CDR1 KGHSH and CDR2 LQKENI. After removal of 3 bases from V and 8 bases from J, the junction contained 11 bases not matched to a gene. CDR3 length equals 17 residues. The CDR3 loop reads CASSPRTSGILGDEQFF. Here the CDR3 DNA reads TGTGCCAGCTCACCCCGGACTAGCGGGATCCTGGGGGATGAGCAGTTCTTC. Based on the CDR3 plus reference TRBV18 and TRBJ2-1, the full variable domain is NAGVMQNPRHLVRRRGQEARLRCSPMKGHSHVYWYRQLPEEGLKFMVYLQKENIIDESGMPKERFSAEFPKEGPSILRIQQVVRGDSAAYFCASSPRTSGILGDEQFFGPGTRLTVL.

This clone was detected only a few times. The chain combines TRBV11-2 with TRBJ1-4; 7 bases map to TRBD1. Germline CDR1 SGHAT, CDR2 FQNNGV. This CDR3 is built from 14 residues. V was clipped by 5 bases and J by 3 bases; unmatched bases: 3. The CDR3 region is CASSHRGPNEKLFF. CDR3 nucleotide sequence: TGTGCCAGCAGCCACAGGGGTCCTAATGAAAAACTGTTTTTT.

In DNA, the CDR3 is TGTGCCTGGAAAAAGGGGGAGACCCAGTACTTC. Translating it yields CAWKKGETQYF. The chain links TRBV30 to TRBJ2-5, with D tentatively TRBD1 (5 bases). CDR3 length: 11 residues. Looked up from germline, CDR1 is GTSNPN and CDR2 is SVGIG (reference sequence). Trimming cost V 4 bases and J 5 bases, with 8 bases left between them.

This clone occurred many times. The CDR3 sequence: CASSEQYEQYF. The CDR3 DNA reads as TGTGCCAGCAGTGAACAGTACGAGCAGTACTTC. The chain links TRBV2 to TRBJ2-7; D gene uncertain. The CDR3 contains 11 residues. Per germline, CDR1 SNHLY and CDR2 FYNNEI. The ends were cut back, 2 bases at V and 4 bases at J, with 3 bases in the middle. The full variable domain, completed using reference TRBV2 and TRBJ2-7, is EPEVTQTPSHQVTQMGQEVILRCVPISNHLYFYWYRQILGQKVEFLVSFYNNEISEKSEIFDDQFSVERPDGSNFTLKIRSTKLEDSAMYFCASSEQYEQYFGPGTRLTVT.

In nucleotides, the CDR3 is TGCGCCAGCAGCCCGACTGCGATGGGGGGTGGCTACACCTTC. Translated, it gives CASSPTAMGGGYTF. This chain links TRBV4-1 with TRBJ1-2, with D possibly being TRBD1 (5 bases). The CDR3 has 14 residues. The germline V gene has CDR1 MGHRA and CDR2 YSYEKL. The V gene lost 4 bases and the J gene lost 7 bases, with 16 bases spanning the gap.

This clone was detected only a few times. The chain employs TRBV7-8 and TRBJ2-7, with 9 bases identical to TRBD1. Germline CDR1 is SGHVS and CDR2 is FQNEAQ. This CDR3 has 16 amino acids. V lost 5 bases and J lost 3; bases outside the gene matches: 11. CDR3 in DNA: TGTGCCAGCAGCACCGGGACAGGGACCCTTCACTACGAGCAGTACTTC. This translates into CASSTGTGTLHYEQYF. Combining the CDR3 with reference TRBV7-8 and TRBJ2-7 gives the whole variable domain GAGVSQSPRYKVAKRGQDVALRCDPISGHVSLFWYQQALGQGPEFLTYFQNEAQLDKSGLPSDRFFAERPEGSVSTLKIQRTQQEDSAVYLCASSTGTGTLHYEQYFGPGTRLTVT.

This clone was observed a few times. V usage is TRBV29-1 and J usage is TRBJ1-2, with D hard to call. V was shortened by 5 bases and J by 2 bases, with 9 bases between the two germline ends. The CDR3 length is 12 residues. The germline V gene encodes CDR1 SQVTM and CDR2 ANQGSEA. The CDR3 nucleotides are TGCAGCGTTCCCCGAGAGAACTATGGCTACACCTTC. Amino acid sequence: CSVPRENYGYTF.

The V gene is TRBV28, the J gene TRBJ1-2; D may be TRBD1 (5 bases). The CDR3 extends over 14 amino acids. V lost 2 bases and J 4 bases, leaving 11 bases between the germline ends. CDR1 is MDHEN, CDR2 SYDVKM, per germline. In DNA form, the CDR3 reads TGTGCCAGCAGTTTAGCCCTCCAGGGCTATGGCTACACCTTC. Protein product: CASSLALQGYGYTF.

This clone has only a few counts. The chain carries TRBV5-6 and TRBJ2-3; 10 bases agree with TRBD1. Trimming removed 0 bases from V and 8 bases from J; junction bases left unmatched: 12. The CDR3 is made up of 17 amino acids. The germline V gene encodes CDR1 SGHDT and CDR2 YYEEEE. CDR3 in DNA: TGTGCCAGCAGCTTGGGGGCCCGGGACAGGGGATTTAGTACGCAGTATTTT. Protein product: CASSLGARDRGFSTQYF. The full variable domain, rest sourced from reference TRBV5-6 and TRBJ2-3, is DAGVTQSPTHLIKTRGQQVTLRCSPKSGHDTVSWYQQALGQGPQFIFQYYEEEERQRGNFPDRFSGHQFPNYSSELNVNALLLGDSALYLCASSLGARDRGFSTQYFGPGTRLTVL.

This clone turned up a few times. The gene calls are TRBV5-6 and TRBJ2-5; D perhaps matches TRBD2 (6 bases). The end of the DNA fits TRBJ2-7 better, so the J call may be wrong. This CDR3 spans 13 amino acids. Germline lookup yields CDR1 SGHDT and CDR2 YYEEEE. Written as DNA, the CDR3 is TGTGCCAGCAGCCCCGGGAGCTCCTACGAGCAGTACTTC. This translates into CASSPGSSYEQYF.

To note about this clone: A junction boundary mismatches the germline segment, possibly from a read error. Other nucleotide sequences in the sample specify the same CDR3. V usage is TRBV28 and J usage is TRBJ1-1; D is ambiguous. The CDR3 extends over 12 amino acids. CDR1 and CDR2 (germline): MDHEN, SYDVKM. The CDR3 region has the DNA TGTGCCAGCAGTTTATCGTTAACTGAGGCTTTCTTT. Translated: CASSLSLTEAFF. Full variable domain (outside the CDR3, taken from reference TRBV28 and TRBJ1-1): DVKVTQSSRYLVKRTGEKVFLECVQDMDHENMFWYRQDPGLGLRLIYFSYDVKMKEKGDIPEGYSVSREKKERFSLILESASTNQTSMYLCASSLSLTEAFFGQGTRLTVV.

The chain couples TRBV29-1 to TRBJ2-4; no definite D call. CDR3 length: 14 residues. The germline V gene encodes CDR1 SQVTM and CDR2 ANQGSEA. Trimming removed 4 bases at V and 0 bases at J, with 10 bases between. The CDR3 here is CSVGSRVAKNIQYF. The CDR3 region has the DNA TGCAGCGTTGGTAGTAGAGTAGCCAAAAACATTCAGTACTTC.

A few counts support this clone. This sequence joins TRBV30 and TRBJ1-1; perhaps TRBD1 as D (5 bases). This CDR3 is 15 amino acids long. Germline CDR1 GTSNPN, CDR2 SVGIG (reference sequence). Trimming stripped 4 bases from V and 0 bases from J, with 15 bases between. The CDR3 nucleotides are TGTGCCTGGAACCCCGTCGGACAAATGAACACTGAAGCTTTCTTT. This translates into CAWNPVGQMNTEAFF. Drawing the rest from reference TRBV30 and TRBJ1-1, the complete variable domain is SQTIHQWPATLVQPVGSPLSLECTVEGTSNPNLYWYRQAAGRGLQLLFYSVGIGQISSEVPQNLSASRPQDRQFILSSKKLLLSDSGFYLCAWNPVGQMNTEAFFGQGTRLTVV.

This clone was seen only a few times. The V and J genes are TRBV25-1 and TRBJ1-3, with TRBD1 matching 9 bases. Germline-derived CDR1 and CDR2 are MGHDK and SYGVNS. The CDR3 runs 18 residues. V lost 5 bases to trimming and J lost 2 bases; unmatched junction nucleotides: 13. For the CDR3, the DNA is TGTGCCAGCAGTTATACAACAGGGGGCGAACAAACTGGAAACACCATATATTTT. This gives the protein CASSYTTGGEQTGNTIYF.

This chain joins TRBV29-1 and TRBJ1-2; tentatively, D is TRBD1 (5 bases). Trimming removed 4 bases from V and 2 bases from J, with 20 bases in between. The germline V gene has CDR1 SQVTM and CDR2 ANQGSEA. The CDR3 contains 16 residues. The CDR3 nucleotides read TGCAGCGTTGCCACTGATGCCCAGGGAGGGAACTATGGCTACACCTTC. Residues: CSVATDAQGGNYGYTF.

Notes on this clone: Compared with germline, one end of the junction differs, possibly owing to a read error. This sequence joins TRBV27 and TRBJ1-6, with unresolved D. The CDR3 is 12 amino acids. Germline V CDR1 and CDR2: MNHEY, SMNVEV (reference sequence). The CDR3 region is CPNRSGNSPLHF. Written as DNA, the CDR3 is TGCCCTAACCGTTCGGGGAATTCACCCCTCCACTTT.

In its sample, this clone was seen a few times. In nucleotides, the CDR3 is TGTGCCAGCACCCACCTCTCCGGGACTAACCCGGCGGCTTTCTTT. Its translation is CASTHLSGTNPAAFF. The V call is TRBV28, the J call TRBJ1-1, with D maybe TRBD1 (5 bases). The ends were cut back, 7 bases at V and 11 bases at J, with 26 bases in the middle. The CDR3 has 15 residues. CDR1 and CDR2 from the germline V gene are MDHEN and SYDVKM.

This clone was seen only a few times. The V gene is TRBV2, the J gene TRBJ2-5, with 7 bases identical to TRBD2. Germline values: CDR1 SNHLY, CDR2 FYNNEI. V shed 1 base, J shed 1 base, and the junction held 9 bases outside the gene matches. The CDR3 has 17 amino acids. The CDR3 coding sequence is TGTGCCAGCAGTGAAGGGTTTGCGGCTAGCGGCCAAGAGACCCAGTACTTC. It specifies CASSEGFAASGQETQYF.

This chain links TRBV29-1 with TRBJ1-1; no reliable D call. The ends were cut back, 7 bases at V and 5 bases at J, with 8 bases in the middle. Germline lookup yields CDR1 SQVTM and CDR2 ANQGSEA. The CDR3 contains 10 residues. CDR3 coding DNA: TGCAGCGCATCCAGGACTGAAGCTTTCTTT. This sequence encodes CSASRTEAFF.

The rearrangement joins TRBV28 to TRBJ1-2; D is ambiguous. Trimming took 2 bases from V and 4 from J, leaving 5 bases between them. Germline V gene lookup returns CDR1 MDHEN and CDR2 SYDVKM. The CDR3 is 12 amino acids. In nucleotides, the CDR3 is TGTGCCAGCAGTTTAATAGCCTATGGCTACACCTTC. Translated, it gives CASSLIAYGYTF.

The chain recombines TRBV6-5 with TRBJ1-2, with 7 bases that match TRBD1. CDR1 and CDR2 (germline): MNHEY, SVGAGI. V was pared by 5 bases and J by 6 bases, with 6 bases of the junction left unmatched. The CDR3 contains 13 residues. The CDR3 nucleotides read TGTGCCAGCAGTAAAGGGGACAGTCATGGCTACACCTTC. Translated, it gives CASSKGDSHGYTF.

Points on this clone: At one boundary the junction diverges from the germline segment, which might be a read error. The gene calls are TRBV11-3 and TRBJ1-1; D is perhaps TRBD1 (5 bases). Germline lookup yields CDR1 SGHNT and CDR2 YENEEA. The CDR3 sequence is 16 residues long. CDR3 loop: CASSFGPRDSSTVAFF. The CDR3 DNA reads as TGTGCCAGCAGCTTTGGGCCCCGGGACTCTTCAACTGTAGCTTTCTTT. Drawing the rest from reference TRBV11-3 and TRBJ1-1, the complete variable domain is EAGVVQSPRYKIIEKKQPVAFWCNPISGHNTLYWYLQNLGQGPELLIRYENEEAVDDSQLPKDRFSAERLKGVDSTLKIQPAELGDSAVYLCASSFGPRDSSTVAFFGQGTRLTVV.

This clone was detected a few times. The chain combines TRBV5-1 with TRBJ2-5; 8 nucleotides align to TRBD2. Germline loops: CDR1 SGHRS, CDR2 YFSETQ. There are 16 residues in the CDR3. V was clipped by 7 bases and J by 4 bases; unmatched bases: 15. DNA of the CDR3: TGCGCCAGCCGAGGGGGTGGGAGCGGGAGCGGAGAGACCCAGTACTTC. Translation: CASRGGGSGSGETQYF.

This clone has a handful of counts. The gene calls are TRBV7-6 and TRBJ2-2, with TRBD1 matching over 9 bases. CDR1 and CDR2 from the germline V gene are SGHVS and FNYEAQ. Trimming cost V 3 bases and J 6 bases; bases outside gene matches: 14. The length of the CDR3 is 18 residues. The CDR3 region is CASSFFVGTGLVPGELFF. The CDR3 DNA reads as TGTGCCAGCAGCTTTTTTGTCGGGACAGGGTTGGTTCCCGGGGAGCTGTTTTTT. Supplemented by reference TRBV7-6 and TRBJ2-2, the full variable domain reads GAGVSQSPRYKVTKRGQDVALRCDPISGHVSLYWYRQALGQGPEFLTYFNYEAQQDKSGLPNDRFSAERPEGSISTLTIQRTEQRDSAMYRCASSFFVGTGLVPGELFFGEGSRLTVL.

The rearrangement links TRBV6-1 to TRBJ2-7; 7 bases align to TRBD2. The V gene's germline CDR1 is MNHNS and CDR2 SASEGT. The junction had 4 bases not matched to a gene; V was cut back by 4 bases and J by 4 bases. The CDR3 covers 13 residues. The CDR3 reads CASSAGLQYEQYF. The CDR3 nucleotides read TGTGCCAGCAGTGCGGGACTACAGTACGAGCAGTACTTC.

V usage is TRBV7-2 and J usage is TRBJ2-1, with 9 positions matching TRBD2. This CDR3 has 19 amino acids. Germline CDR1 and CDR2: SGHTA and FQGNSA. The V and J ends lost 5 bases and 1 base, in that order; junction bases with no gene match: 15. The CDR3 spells CASSTPESSGIGSYNEQFF. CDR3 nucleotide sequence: TGTGCCAGCAGCACACCCGAGTCTAGCGGGATAGGTTCCTACAATGAGCAGTTCTTC.

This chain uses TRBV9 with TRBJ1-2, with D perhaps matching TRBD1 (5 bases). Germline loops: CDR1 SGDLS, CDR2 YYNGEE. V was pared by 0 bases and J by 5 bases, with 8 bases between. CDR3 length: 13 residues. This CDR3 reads CASSVVPGYGYTF. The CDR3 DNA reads TGTGCCAGCAGCGTAGTCCCAGGGTATGGCTACACCTTC.

The CDR3 DNA follows: TGTGCCACCAGCAGAGAAGGTTGGAGTGATACGCAGTATTTT. It is translated as CATSREGWSDTQYF. The chain joins TRBV15 to TRBJ2-3; D remains ambiguous. CDR1 LNHNV and CDR2 YYDKDF come from the germline V gene (reference sequence). CDR3 length equals 14 residues. V lost 0 bases, J lost 6 bases, and 10 bases lay in between.

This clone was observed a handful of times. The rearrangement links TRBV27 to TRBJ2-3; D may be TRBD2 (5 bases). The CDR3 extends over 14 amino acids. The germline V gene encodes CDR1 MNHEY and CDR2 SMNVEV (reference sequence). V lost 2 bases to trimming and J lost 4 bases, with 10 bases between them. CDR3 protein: CASSLNGGPDTQYF. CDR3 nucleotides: TGTGCCAGCAGTTTAAACGGAGGCCCAGATACGCAGTATTTT.

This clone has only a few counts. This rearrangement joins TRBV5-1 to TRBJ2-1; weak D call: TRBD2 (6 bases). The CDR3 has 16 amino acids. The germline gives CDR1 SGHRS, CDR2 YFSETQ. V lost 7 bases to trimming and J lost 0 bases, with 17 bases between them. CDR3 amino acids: CASGEVTGSSYNEQFF. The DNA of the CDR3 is TGCGCCAGCGGGGAGGTGACGGGGAGCTCCTACAATGAGCAGTTCTTC.

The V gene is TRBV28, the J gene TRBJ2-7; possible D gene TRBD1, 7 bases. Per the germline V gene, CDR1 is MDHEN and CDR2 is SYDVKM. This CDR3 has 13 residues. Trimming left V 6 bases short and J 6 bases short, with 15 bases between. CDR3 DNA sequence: TGTGCCAGCAGCCCACCTCAGGGGGGCGAGCAGTACTTC. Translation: CASSPPQGGEQYF.